This TCR beta chain was retrieved from a study of T cell responses to AZD1222 COVID-19 vaccine. Findings and caveats of the study: At baseline, seropositivity was found in only six or seven AZD1222 recipients. Variant regions that are unmutated are reportedly the target of nearly half of spike-specific TCRs. Dominant CD4 TCR responses targeted spike regions 160-218 and 743-854.

The CDR3 sequence is 14 residues long. Per germline, CDR1 SGHAT and CDR2 FQNNGV. Deletions cut 1 base from V and 1 base from J, with 6 bases between. Generated by immunoSEQ multiplex PCR, the TCRdb table keeps only in-frame clones and is missing some. The sample shows approximately 150,000 clones, about nine tenths of them seen only once. Comment on this clone: Its antigen is still unknown.

This chain connects TRBV11-2 to TRBJ2-3; weak D call: TRBD2 (5 bases). The receptor's source is an adult who received the AZD1222 COVID-19 vaccine. This specimen consisted of peripheral blood, obtained 28 days after the second AZD1222 dose. Here the CDR3 DNA reads TGTGCCAGCAGCTTAGGGACTGGCACAGATACGCAGTATTTT. This sequence encodes CASSLGTGTDTQYF.